This T cell receptor (beta chain) was sequenced during a study of blood T cells in healthy people across ages. Study-wide findings and caveats: Per million T cells, TCR beta diversity dropped about linearly as age rose. Unsorted PBMCs prevented conclusive naive versus antigen-experienced comparison.

Only a few counts were recorded for this clonotype. The antigen is undetermined. The CDR3 has 15 amino acids. From germline, CDR1 is DFQATT and CDR2 SNEGSKA (reference sequence). Between the trimmed V and J ends, which lost 1 base and 4 bases, there was a span of 13 bases. A J-beta primer mix and a sample-barcoded 5' primer were used in a second PCR of about 7 to 11 cycles. A template-switch adaptor with 12 random nucleotides tagged each cDNA molecule. TCRdb processed the 5' RACE reads anew with MiXCR; each CDR3 protein has one entry. Among roughly 640,000 distinct CDR3 sequences listed, about 30% were seen once. It was around 10 milliliters of peripheral blood that were drawn from each donor.

This clonotype was sampled from a woman older than 75 in good health. The chain is built from TRBV20-1 and TRBJ1-4; D possibly corresponds to TRBD1 (6 bases). The sequenced sample consisted of blood. The CDR3 sequence: CSARGGEGVNEKLFF. For the CDR3, the DNA is TGCAGTGCTAGAGGGGGGGAGGGGGTTAATGAAAAACTGTTTTTT.